The clone carrying this T cell receptor beta chain came up once. This sample was included in a study of blood T cell repertoires in COVID-19. The repertoire was sequenced with immunoSEQ multiplex PCR; TCRdb's copy has only in-frame clones and lacks some. The sample holds about 250,000 clones, about 90% seen once. This CDR3 spans 14 amino acids. Germline values: CDR1 MNHEY, CDR2 SVGEGT. Trimming at V came to 5 bases and at J to 4 bases, leaving 5 bases not matched to a gene. What was sequenced was peripheral blood. The clonotype originates from an elderly man with acute or convalescent COVID-19. The rearrangement uses TRBV6-2 or TRBV6-3 and TRBJ2-1; 7 bases line up with TRBD1. The CDR3, as DNA: TGTGCCAGCAGTCAGACAGGGAGATACAATGAGCAGTTCTTC. It codes for CASSQTGRYNEQFF.